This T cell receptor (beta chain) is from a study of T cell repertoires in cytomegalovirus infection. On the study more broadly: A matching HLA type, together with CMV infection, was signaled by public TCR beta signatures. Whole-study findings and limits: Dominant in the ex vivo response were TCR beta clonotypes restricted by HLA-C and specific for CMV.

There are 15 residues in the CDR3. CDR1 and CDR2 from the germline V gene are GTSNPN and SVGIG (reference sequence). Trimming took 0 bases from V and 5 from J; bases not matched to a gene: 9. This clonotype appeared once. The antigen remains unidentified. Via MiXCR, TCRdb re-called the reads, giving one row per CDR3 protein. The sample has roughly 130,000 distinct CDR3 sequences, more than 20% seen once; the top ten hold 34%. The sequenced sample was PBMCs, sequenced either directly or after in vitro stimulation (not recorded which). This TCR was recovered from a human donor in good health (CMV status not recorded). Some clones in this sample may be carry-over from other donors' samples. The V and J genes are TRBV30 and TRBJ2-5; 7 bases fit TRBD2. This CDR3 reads CAWSVWQGGKETQYF. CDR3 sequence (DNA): TGTGCCTGGAGTGTATGGCAGGGAGGGAAGGAGACCCAGTACTTC.